These 17 T cell receptor beta chains were sequenced from one sample in a study of T cell responses to AZD1222 COVID-19 vaccine. The data were produced by immunoSEQ multiplex PCR, yet TCRdb's version contains in-frame clones alone and is incomplete. The table has 100,000 to 150,000 clones, around 91% seen once. This specimen was peripheral blood, taken on day 0 of MenACWY control vaccination. All receptors derive from an adult in good health.

The V and J genes are TRBV2 and TRBJ2-1; 8 bases line up with TRBD2. The CDR3 spans 16 residues. V trimming: 7 bases; J trimming: 6 bases; junction bases outside the gene matches: 14. Per the germline V gene, CDR1 is SNHLY and CDR2 is FYNNEI. The CDR3: CASKGLGTSTFNEQFF. DNA of the CDR3: TGTGCCAGCAAGGGGTTGGGGACTAGTACTTTCAATGAGCAGTTCTTC.

This sequence joins TRBV28 and TRBJ1-3; unclear D gene. The ends were cut back, 5 bases at V and 4 bases at J, with 0 bases in the middle. Germline values: CDR1 MDHEN, CDR2 SYDVKM. The CDR3 totals 10 residues. The CDR3 here is CASSGNTIYF. The CDR3 bases are TGTGCCAGCAGTGGAAACACCATATATTTT.

The V call is TRBV19, the J call TRBJ1-5; possible D gene TRBD1, 6 bases. The CDR3 length is 13 residues. V was clipped by 3 bases and J by 5 bases, with 8 bases between them. Germline CDR1 LNHDA, CDR2 SQIVND (reference sequence). The CDR3, as DNA: TGTGCCAGTAGTATTTACAGGGATCAGCCCCAGCATTTT. Amino acids: CASSIYRDQPQHF.

The chain has TRBV5-1 and TRBJ2-5, with TRBD2 as a possible D gene (6 bases). Germline loops: CDR1 SGHRS, CDR2 YFSETQ. Trimming shortened V by 0 bases and J by 1 base, and 7 bases separated the two germline ends. CDR3 length equals 14 residues. The CDR3 is CASSLGTTQETQYF. The DNA for the CDR3 is TGCGCCAGCAGCTTGGGGACTACCCAAGAGACCCAGTACTTC. The full variable domain, its missing parts supplied by reference TRBV5-1 and TRBJ2-5, is KAGVTQTPRYLIKTRGQQVTLSCSPISGHRSVSWYQQTPGQGLQFLFEYFSETQRNKGNFPGRFSGRQFSNSRSEMNVSTLELGDSALYLCASSLGTTQETQYFGPGTRLLVL.

The rearrangement links TRBV7-8 to TRBJ1-5; 7 nucleotides line up with TRBD1. Germline V gene lookup returns CDR1 SGHVS and CDR2 FQNEAQ. The CDR3 has 16 amino acids. After removal of 4 bases from V and 0 bases from J, the junction contained 6 bases not matched to a gene. The CDR3 coding sequence is TGTGCCAGCAGCTCCCTACAGGGGATTAGCAATCAGCCCCAGCATTTT. As protein: CASSSLQGISNQPQHF.

This clone showed up just a few times. The rearrangement joins TRBV6-5 to TRBJ1-1; no definite D call. This CDR3 is 14 amino acids long. Germline lookup yields CDR1 MNHEY and CDR2 SVGAGI. Trimming stripped 6 bases from V and 3 bases from J, with 14 bases between. The CDR3 bases are TGTGCCAGCAGCCTCGTGTTAGATCACACTGAAGCTTTCTTT. Translation: CASSLVLDHTEAFF.

V and J are TRBV12-3 or TRBV12-4 and TRBJ2-1, with D unresolved. The CDR3 consists of 13 residues. V lost 5 bases to trimming and J lost 9 bases, with 14 bases between them. The DNA of the CDR3 is TGTGCCAGCAGTCTGACCTTAAACGCTGAGCAGTTCTTC. Residues: CASSLTLNAEQFF.

This clone turned up a few times. This rearrangement joins TRBV24-1 to TRBJ2-1; 12 bases line up with TRBD2. The CDR3 contains 20 residues. The V gene end was trimmed by 1 base and the J gene end by 8 bases; junction bases not matched to a gene: 17. Looked up from germline, CDR1 is KGHDR and CDR2 is SFDVKD. CDR3 loop: CATSDFYGLAGGPRRDEQFF. CDR3 coding DNA: TGTGCCACCAGTGATTTCTACGGGCTAGCGGGAGGGCCGCGGAGGGATGAGCAGTTCTTC.

The chain combines TRBV11-3 with TRBJ2-2; no clear D. Germline CDR1 and CDR2: SGHNT and YENEEA. This CDR3 has 14 amino acids. The ends were cut back, 1 base at V and 5 bases at J, with 8 bases in the middle. This CDR3 reads CASSLGRLTGELFF. As DNA, the CDR3 is TGTGCCAGCAGCTTAGGCAGACTTACCGGGGAGCTGTTTTTT. Variable domain in full (rest from reference TRBV11-3 and TRBJ2-2): EAGVVQSPRYKIIEKKQPVAFWCNPISGHNTLYWYLQNLGQGPELLIRYENEEAVDDSQLPKDRFSAERLKGVDSTLKIQPAELGDSAVYLCASSLGRLTGELFFGEGSRLTVL.

The J gene is TRBJ2-7, the V gene TRBV11-3; unclear D gene. The CDR3 consists of 14 residues. Germline CDR1 is SGHNT and CDR2 is YENEEA. The ends were cut back, 0 bases at V and 3 bases at J, with 9 bases in the middle. This chain's CDR3 is CASSLDGRNYEQYF. The DNA of the CDR3 is TGTGCCAGCAGCTTAGACGGGCGGAACTACGAGCAGTACTTC.

This clone is a singleton in its sample. The chain links TRBV24-1 to TRBJ2-3, with D maybe TRBD1 (6 bases). The CDR3 sequence is 15 residues long. V dropped 6 bases and J dropped 4 bases, with 16 bases sitting between them. Germline lookup yields CDR1 KGHDR and CDR2 SFDVKD. CDR3 DNA sequence: TGTGCCACCAGTAGGGGACAACTCTACTCAGATACGCAGTATTTT. It translates to CATSRGQLYSDTQYF.

The J gene is TRBJ2-2, the V gene TRBV5-1, with 7 bases aligning to TRBD1. V shed 0 bases and J 5 bases; nucleotides not matched to a gene: 4. The CDR3 sequence is 15 residues long. Germline lookup yields CDR1 SGHRS and CDR2 YFSETQ. CDR3 protein: CASSLVAGGTGELFF. The CDR3 bases are TGCGCCAGCAGCTTGGTGGCAGGGGGAACCGGGGAGCTGTTTTTT.

This clone appeared a single time. The CDR3 loop reads CASSLGTLLREAFF. The CDR3 DNA reads as TGTGCCAGCAGCTTAGGAACCCTACTCCGGGAAGCTTTCTTT. The chain recombines TRBV7-6 with TRBJ1-1, with D hard to call. The CDR3 sequence is 14 residues long. The germline V and J ends were trimmed by 1 base and 8 bases, with 14 bases remaining between them. The germline CDR1 and CDR2 sequences are SGHVS and FNYEAQ.

The chain is built from TRBV19 and TRBJ2-5, with 8 bases identical to TRBD2. The CDR3 totals 16 residues. The germline CDR1 and CDR2 sequences are LNHDA and SQIVND (reference sequence). V lost 3 bases and J lost 0; bases outside the gene matches: 6. The CDR3 bases are TGTGCCAGTAGTATGGGAAGCGGGGGCTACCAAGAGACCCAGTACTTC. Protein product: CASSMGSGGYQETQYF.

The rearrangement joins TRBV7-9 to TRBJ1-4; D is perhaps TRBD1 (5 bases). The CDR3 spans 14 residues. V gave up 5 bases and J gave up 5 bases, with 12 bases separating them. Germline CDR1 SEHNR, CDR2 FQNEAQ (reference sequence). DNA for the CDR3: TGTGCCAGCAGCCTAACCGGGGGGAATGAAAAACTGTTTTTT. This encodes CASSLTGGNEKLFF.

The chain carries TRBV15 and TRBJ1-2; D unclear. This CDR3 region has 15 residues. Per germline, CDR1 LNHNV and CDR2 YYDKDF (reference sequence). The V end lost 1 base, the J end lost 4 bases, and 13 bases lay between the germline ends. For the CDR3, the DNA is TGTGCCACCAGCAGAGCTTTCGATATTACCTATGGCTACACCTTC. This sequence encodes CATSRAFDITYGYTF.

This clone was observed once. The rearrangement joins TRBV3-1 (or the pseudogene TRBV3-2) to TRBJ2-3; no definite D call. This CDR3 contains 12 residues. Looked up from germline, CDR1 is LGHDT and CDR2 is YNNKEL (reference sequence). The V end lost 4 bases, the J end lost 7 bases, and 9 bases lay between the germline ends. CDR3 sequence: CASSPVAHTQYF. In DNA, the CDR3 is TGTGCCAGCAGCCCCGTTGCCCATACGCAGTATTTT.